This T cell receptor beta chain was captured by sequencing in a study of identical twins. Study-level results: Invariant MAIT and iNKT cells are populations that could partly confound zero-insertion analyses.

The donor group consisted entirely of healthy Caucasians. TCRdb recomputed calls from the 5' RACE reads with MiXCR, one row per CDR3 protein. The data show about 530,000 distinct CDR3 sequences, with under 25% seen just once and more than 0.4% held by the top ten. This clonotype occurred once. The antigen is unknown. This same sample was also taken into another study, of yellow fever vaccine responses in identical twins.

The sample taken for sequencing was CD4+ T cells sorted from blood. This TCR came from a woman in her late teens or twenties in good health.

CDR3 in amino acids: CSARVPQGDTQYF. CDR3 DNA sequence: TGCAGTGCTAGAGTTCCCCAGGGGGATACGCAGTATTTT. The genes are TRBV20-1 and TRBJ2-3; D may be TRBD1 (6 bases). From germline, CDR1 is DFQATT and CDR2 SNEGSKA (reference sequence). This CDR3 region has 13 residues. The ends were cut back, 1 base at V and 6 bases at J, with 11 bases in the middle.